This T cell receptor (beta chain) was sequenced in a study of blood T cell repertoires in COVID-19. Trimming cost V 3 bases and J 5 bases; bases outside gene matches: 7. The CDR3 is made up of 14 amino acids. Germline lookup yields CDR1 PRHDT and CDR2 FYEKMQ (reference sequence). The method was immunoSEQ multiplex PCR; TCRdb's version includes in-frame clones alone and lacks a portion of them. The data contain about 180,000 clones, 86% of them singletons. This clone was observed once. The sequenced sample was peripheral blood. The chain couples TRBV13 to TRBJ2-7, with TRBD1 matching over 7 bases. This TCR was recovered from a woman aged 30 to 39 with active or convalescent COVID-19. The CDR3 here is CASSLKQGRHEQYF. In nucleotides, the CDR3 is TGTGCCAGCAGCTTGAAACAGGGGCGCCACGAGCAGTACTTC.